These T cell receptor beta chains were read from a single sample in a study of PD-1 blockade in classical Hodgkin lymphoma. Some clones are missing from TCRdb's copy, which holds only in-frame ones; the method was immunoSEQ multiplex PCR. The sample includes around 30,000 clones, 65% to 90% of them seen just once. The source material was peripheral blood mononuclear cells (PBMCs), sampled at baseline. All receptors derive from a human donor with classical Hodgkin lymphoma. Both conserved end residues are part of each CDR3. A D gene is named only where the DNA matches it firmly. For some rows the clone size is stated as once, few or many, or as a class when expanded; others skip it.

D,J,V,size,CDR3,DNA
TRBD1,TRBJ2-7,TRBV7-7,-,CASSLQQGYEQYF,TGTGCCAGCAGCTTACAACAGGGGTACGAGCAGTACTTC
-,TRBJ1-1,TRBV5-6,-,CASSLEGEAFF,TGTGCCAGCAGCTTGGAAGGCGAAGCTTTCTTT
-,TRBJ2-5,TRBV7-8,-,CASSSTGVAQYF,TGTGCCAGCAGTTCAACGGGGGTGGCCCAGTACTTC
-,TRBJ1-2,TRBV15,-,CATSRDTGLGGYTF,TGTGCCACCAGCAGAGATACAGGGTTAGGCGGCTACACCTTC
-,TRBJ1-5,TRBV30,-,CAWSVGTFNQPQHF,TGTGCCTGGAGTGTCGGAACATTCAATCAGCCCCAGCATTTT
TRBD1,TRBJ2-2,TRBV2,-,CASIKTPSTGLSGELFF,TGTGCCAGCATCAAAACCCCCTCGACAGGGCTGTCCGGGGAGCTGTTTTTT
-,TRBJ2-7,TRBV15,-,CATSRDEVPNVAGAGVGQYF,TGTGCCACCAGCAGAGATGAGGTCCCCAACGTGGCGGGGGCGGGTGTCGGGCAGTACTTC
-,TRBJ1-1,TRBV2,-,CASSVERMNTEAFF,TGTGCCAGCAGTGTAGAGAGGATGAACACTGAAGCTTTCTTT
-,TRBJ2-7,TRBV7-3,-,CASSLEGAPYYEQYF,TGTGCCAGCAGCCTGGAGGGGGCCCCGTACTACGAGCAGTACTTC
TRBD1,TRBJ1-2,TRBV6-1,-,CASSEALQGDYGYTF,TGTGCCAGCAGTGAAGCCCTACAGGGGGACTATGGCTACACCTTC
-,TRBJ2-2,TRBV11-3,-,CASSLGTSTNTGELFF,TGTGCCAGCAGCTTAGGGACTTCTACTAACACCGGGGAGCTGTTTTTT
-,TRBJ1-5,TRBV6-1,-,CASSVHRDSNQPQHF,TGTGCCAGCAGTGTCCACAGGGATAGCAATCAGCCCCAGCATTTT
TRBD1,TRBJ2-1,TRBV27,few,CASGTGRNEQFF,TGTGCCAGCGGGACAGGTCGGAATGAGCAGTTCTTC
-,TRBJ1-1,TRBV11-3,once,CASSSKEWDTEAFF,TGTGCCAGCAGCTCGAAGGAGTGGGACACTGAAGCTTTCTTT
-,TRBJ1-1,TRBV30,few,CAWSRSPTEAFF,TGTGCCTGGAGTCGGAGTCCCACTGAAGCTTTCTTT
TRBD1,TRBJ1-1,TRBV18,few,CASSLGQDTAFF,TGTGCCAGCTCCCTAGGACAGGACACAGCTTTCTTT
TRBD2,TRBJ2-2,TRBV19,-,CASSIGAGRNTGELFF,TGTGCCAGTAGTATCGGAGCGGGGCGGAACACCGGGGAGCTGTTTTTT
TRBD1,TRBJ1-5,TRBV28,-,CASSSFLGQGRDQPQHF,TGTGCCAGCAGTTCGTTCTTGGGACAGGGGAGAGATCAGCCCCAGCATTTT
-,TRBJ1-4,TRBV10-3,-,CAIRGSWDNEKLFF,TGTGCCATCAGAGGCTCATGGGACAATGAAAAACTGTTTTTT
-,TRBJ1-5,TRBV19,few,CASSTLGGYQPQHF,TGTGCCAGTAGTACCCTGGGGGGCTATCAGCCCCAGCATTTT
-,TRBJ1-6,TRBV11-2,few,CASSTDSAYWPLHF,TGTGCCAGCAGCACCGACAGTGCTTATTGGCCCCTCCACTTT
-,TRBJ1-5,TRBV2,once,CASSEGPDQPQHF,TGTGCCAGCAGTGAGGGTCCGGATCAGCCCCAGCATTTT
-,TRBJ2-7,TRBV29-1,-,CSVASSYEQYF,TGCAGCGTTGCCAGCTCCTACGAGCAGTACTTC
-,TRBJ2-7,TRBV7-2,-,CASSLGLSYEQYF,TGTGCCAGCAGCTTAGGTTTATCCTACGAGCAGTACTTC
TRBD2,TRBJ2-1,TRBV5-1,-,CASSLNSGGSHEQFF,TGCGCCAGCAGCTTAAATAGCGGGGGCAGCCATGAGCAGTTCTTC
TRBD1,TRBJ1-4,TRBV5-1,-,CASSVTGMDEKLFF,TGCGCCAGCAGCGTGACAGGGATGGATGAAAAACTGTTTTTT
-,TRBJ2-1,TRBV5-6,-,CASSFKGGSDNEQFF,TGTGCCAGCAGCTTTAAGGGCGGTAGTGACAATGAGCAGTTCTTC
-,TRBJ1-2,TRBV5-1,-,CASSFGERAYGYTF,TGCGCCAGCAGCTTTGGGGAGAGGGCCTATGGCTACACCTTC
-,TRBJ2-1,TRBV19,-,CASSMLSYNEQFF,TGTGCCAGTAGTATGCTGAGCTACAATGAGCAGTTCTTC
-,TRBJ1-5,TRBV4-3,-,CASSQDLAGKPQHF,TGCGCCAGCAGCCAAGATCTTGCGGGGAAGCCCCAGCATTTT
-,TRBJ2-3,TRBV7-2,-,CASSYHTDTQYF,TGTGCCAGCAGTTACCACACAGATACGCAGTATTTT
-,TRBJ1-2,TRBV5-4,once,CASSLAISDNYGYTF,TGTGCCAGCAGCTTGGCCATATCAGATAACTATGGCTACACCTTC
TRBD1,TRBJ2-5,TRBV5-1,few,CASSRDRDQETQYF,TGCGCCAGCAGCCGGGACAGGGACCAAGAGACCCAGTACTTC
TRBD2,TRBJ2-7,TRBV5-1,-,CASSSLAGGPREQYF,TGCGCCAGCAGCTCACTAGCGGGGGGGCCAAGGGAGCAGTACTTC
-,TRBJ2-1,TRBV4-1,-,CASSPEDFYNEQFF,TGCGCCAGCAGCCCGGAGGACTTTTACAATGAGCAGTTCTTC
-,TRBJ1-1,TRBV19,-,CASGGHDDGDTEAFF,TGTGCCAGTGGGGGGCACGACGATGGGGACACTGAAGCTTTCTTT
-,TRBJ1-2,TRBV5-4,few,CASSLDPRGDGYTF,TGTGCCAGCAGCTTGGACCCCAGGGGCGATGGCTACACCTTC
TRBD1,TRBJ2-5,TRBV5-1,-,CASRVRTGEETQYF,TGCGCCAGCAGGGTTAGGACAGGGGAAGAGACCCAGTACTTC
TRBD1,TRBJ2-1,TRBV5-1,few,CASSSLPGGDEQFF,TGCGCCAGCAGCTCGTTGCCAGGGGGCGATGAGCAGTTCTTC
-,TRBJ2-2,TRBV6-6,-,CASSYSKGGQGELFF,TGTGCCAGCAGTTACTCGAAGGGGGGTCAGGGGGAGCTGTTTTTT
-,TRBJ1-5,TRBV28,once,CATTSGGSNQPQHF,TGTGCCACCACTTCGGGGGGAAGCAATCAGCCCCAGCATTTT